These 11 T cell receptor beta chains were sequenced from one sample in a study of blood T cell repertoires in COVID-19. Assay: immunoSEQ multiplex PCR; the TCRdb copy retains only in-frame clones and omits some. The data contain just under 65,000 clones, about 80% of them singletons. Sequencing was done on a sample of peripheral blood. The receptor set was obtained from a man aged 55 to 69 with COVID-19, enrolled during active disease.

This clone was seen once. This chain joins TRBV5-1 and TRBJ2-4; 7 bases align to TRBD1. The CDR3 extends over 13 amino acids. V lost 5 bases and J lost 5; bases outside the gene matches: 4. Germline assignment: CDR1 SGHRS and CDR2 YFSETQ. The CDR3 sequence is CASRGQAQNIQYF. In DNA form, the CDR3 reads TGCGCCAGCAGAGGACAGGCCCAAAACATTCAGTACTTC.

This rearrangement joins TRBV7-9 to TRBJ2-1; 10 bases line up with TRBD2. The length of the CDR3 is 13 residues. The V segment lost 3 bases and the J segment 15 bases; nucleotides outside the gene matches: 8. Germline CDR1 and CDR2: SEHNR and FQNEAQ (reference sequence). CDR3 region: CASSLDTSGIRFF. The DNA of the CDR3 is TGTGCCAGCAGCTTGGATACTAGCGGGATCCGGTTCTTC.

The chain has TRBV15 and TRBJ2-7, with a weak D call TRBD2 (5 bases). The germline V and J ends were trimmed by 1 base and 5 bases, with 12 bases remaining between them. The V gene's germline CDR1 is LNHNV and CDR2 YYDKDF (reference sequence). The CDR3 is made up of 14 amino acids. The CDR3 reads CATSRAGSKNEQYF. In nucleotides, the CDR3 is TGTGCCACCAGCAGAGCGGGGAGTAAAAACGAGCAGTACTTC.

This chain connects TRBV12-3 or TRBV12-4 to TRBJ2-1; 9 bases fit TRBD1. This CDR3 is built from 13 residues. V lost 11 bases to trimming and J lost 7 bases; unmatched junction nucleotides: 9. The CDR3 coding sequence is TGTGCCGGTGCGGGGACAGGGCAAAATGAGCAGTTCTTC. This translates into CAGAGTGQNEQFF.

A few counts support this clone. The V call is TRBV11-2, the J call TRBJ2-5; weak D call: TRBD1 (6 bases). Trimming took 5 bases from V and 2 from J, leaving 12 bases between them. The CDR3 consists of 14 residues. Germline CDR1 SGHAT, CDR2 FQNNGV. The CDR3 DNA reads TGTGCCAGCAGCCTGGCTGGACAGCAAGAGACCCAGTACTTC. Its translation is CASSLAGQQETQYF. Full variable domain (remainder filled in from reference TRBV11-2 and TRBJ2-5): EAGVAQSPRYKIIEKRQSVAFWCNPISGHATLYWYQQILGQGPKLLIQFQNNGVVDDSQLPKDRFSAERLKGVDSTLKIQPAKLEDSAVYLCASSLAGQQETQYFGPGTRLLVL.

CDR3 in amino acids: CSVGQGRNTEAFF. CDR3 bases: TGCAGCGTCGGACAGGGGCGAAATACTGAAGCTTTCTTT. The chain uses TRBV29-1 and TRBJ1-1; TRBD1 matches at 9 bases. The CDR3 runs 13 residues. After removal of 6 bases from V and 5 bases from J, the junction contained 7 bases not matched to a gene. Germline V gene lookup returns CDR1 SQVTM and CDR2 ANQGSEA.

The chain uses TRBV19 and TRBJ1-2; D may be TRBD1 (5 bases). Trimming shortened V by 4 bases and J by 4 bases, and 13 bases separated the two germline ends. The CDR3 has 14 residues. The germline CDR1 and CDR2 sequences are LNHDA and SQIVND (reference sequence). CDR3: CASSTGGTVYGYTF. CDR3 coding DNA: TGTGCCAGTAGTACGGGGGGGACTGTCTATGGCTACACCTTC.

This chain connects TRBV5-1 to TRBJ2-1; a weak D match, TRBD2 (6 bases). The CDR3 is 17 residues long. Deletions cut 4 bases from V and 6 bases from J, with 23 bases between. Looked up from germline, CDR1 is SGHRS and CDR2 is YFSETQ. The chain's CDR3 is CASSPSSGQGGANEQFF. The CDR3, as DNA: TGCGCCAGCAGCCCATCATCAGGACAAGGCGGGGCCAATGAGCAGTTCTTC.

This clone appeared once. The chain employs TRBV7-6 and TRBJ2-3, with 13 bases fitting TRBD2. This CDR3 is built from 16 residues. V dropped 5 bases and J dropped 3; count of bases not matched to a gene: 5. Per germline, CDR1 SGHVS and CDR2 FNYEAQ. The CDR3 sequence is CASSVTSGGRTDTQYF. The CDR3 coding sequence is TGTGCCAGCAGCGTGACTAGCGGGGGGAGGACAGATACGCAGTATTTT.

This clone appeared a single time. The chain recombines TRBV5-4 with TRBJ2-7; 8 bases agree with TRBD2. Germline CDR1 is SGHNT and CDR2 is YYREEE (reference sequence). This CDR3 is 14 amino acids long. V gave up 6 bases and J gave up 0 bases; unmatched junction bases: 5. The CDR3 region has the DNA TGTGCCAGCAAACTAGCGGCAAGCTCCTACGAGCAGTACTTC. Translating it yields CASKLAASSYEQYF. Complete variable domain (other parts from reference TRBV5-4 and TRBJ2-7): ETGVTQSPTHLIKTRGQQVTLRCSSQSGHNTVSWYQQALGQGPQFIFQYYREEENGRGNFPPRFSGLQFPNYSSELNVNALELDDSALYLCASKLAASSYEQYFGPGTRLTVT.

The V and J genes are TRBV28 and TRBJ2-4, with D perhaps matching TRBD1 (6 bases). V was shortened by 8 bases and J by 5 bases, with 13 bases between the two germline ends. Looked up from germline, CDR1 is MDHEN and CDR2 is SYDVKM. The CDR3 length is 13 residues. The CDR3 DNA sequence: TGTGCCAGCGGACAGACAGCGGAAAACATTCAGTACTTC. This codes for CASGQTAENIQYF.